The clone carrying this T cell receptor (beta chain) was counted many times. What it recognizes is unknown. This specimen includes other DNA sequences encoding the same CDR3. The data are from a study of metastatic and nonmetastatic thyroid tumors. Overall study: Both malignant and benign thyroid patients supplied peripheral blood and tumor or nodule tissue samples, across which the repertoires of these patients were then compared.

Study observations and caveats: Significantly higher TCR beta diversity was reportedly seen in malignant thyroid tumors than benign nodules, in blood and tumor.

There were no patients who had received any treatment before thyroid surgery. The CDR3 length is 16 residues. The germline gives CDR1 MNHEY, CDR2 SMNVEV (reference sequence). V was shortened by 8 bases and J by 0 bases, with 17 bases between the two germline ends. The authors' processing: Built for papillary thyroid cancer, a distant-metastasis classifier drew on CDR3 differences across clinicopathological groups. TCRdb reanalyzed the PCR reads via MiXCR. None of the V and J calls come from the authors' own analysis; TCRdb made them. The table shows about 27,000 clones, with over 10% occurring only once.

The rearrangement links TRBV27 to TRBJ2-1; D not resolved. The source of this sequence is a female donor with papillary thyroid cancer or a benign thyroid nodule (not recorded which). Some clones in this sample may be carry-over from other donors' samples. Material: blood. CDR3 region: CASQSNGPSSYNEQFF. In DNA form, the CDR3 reads TGTGCCAGCCAGTCGAATGGGCCGAGCTCCTACAATGAGCAGTTCTTC.